This T cell receptor (beta chain) comes out of a study of T cell responses to AZD1222 COVID-19 vaccine. Whole-study context: It was second doses at about 4 or about 12 weeks that were pooled.

TCRdb keeps only in-frame clones here, not all; method: immunoSEQ multiplex PCR. The table lists around 94,000 clones, around 82% of them singletons. V was pared by 4 bases and J by 0 bases, with 9 bases between. This CDR3 is built from 14 residues. The germline V gene has CDR1 MNHEY and CDR2 SVGAGI. The receptor's source is an adult in good health. The sequencing used peripheral blood, collected on day 0 of AZD1222 vaccination. The chain couples TRBV6-5 to TRBJ1-1; D may be TRBD1 (5 bases). Here the CDR3 reads CASSSRQMNTEAFF. The CDR3 coding sequence is TGTGCCAGCAGTTCTAGACAGATGAACACTGAAGCTTTCTTT.